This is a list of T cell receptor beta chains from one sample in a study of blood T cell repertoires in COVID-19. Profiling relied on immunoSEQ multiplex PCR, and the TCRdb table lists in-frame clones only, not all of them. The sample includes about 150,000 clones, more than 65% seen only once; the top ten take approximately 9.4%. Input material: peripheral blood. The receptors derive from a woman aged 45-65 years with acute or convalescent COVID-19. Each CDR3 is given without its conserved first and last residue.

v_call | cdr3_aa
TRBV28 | ASRGADRVDTEAF
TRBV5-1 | ASSRGSGGANVLT
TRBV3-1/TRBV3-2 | ASSQGTSYNEQF
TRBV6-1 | ASSDTGYEQY
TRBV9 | ASSLGLAGYNEQF
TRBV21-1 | ASSKNHRGRKVDGYGYT
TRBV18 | ASSSRDNVNQPQH
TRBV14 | ASSQDTTTGYGYT
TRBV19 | ASSKDRAGTYEQY
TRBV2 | ASSTDMAQPQH
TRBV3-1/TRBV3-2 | ASSQILQGMEDEQY
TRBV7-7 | ASSLGGGKYEQF
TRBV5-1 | ASSFSQSGNEQF
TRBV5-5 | ASSLAREETQY
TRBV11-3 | ASSPRAGVNTEAF
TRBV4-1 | ASSQGIRAYEQY
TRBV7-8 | ASSLVTGQGLGNTIY
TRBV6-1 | ASSDQGLYNEQF
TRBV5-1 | ASRGDRSNEKLF
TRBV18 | ASSPPMVAVHHEQY
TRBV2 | ASSTGTGGAEKLF
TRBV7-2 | ASSSGTGGTIQETQY
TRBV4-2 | ASSQQELNSGQETQY
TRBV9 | ASSVGYGTSVYEQY
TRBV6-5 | ASSLTEMNTEAF
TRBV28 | ANPVAGQGTFYEQY
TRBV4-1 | ASSRRQAINEKLF
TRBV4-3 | ASSQERGGEAF
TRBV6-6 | ASSYPAGQGSNEQY